This TCR beta chain was retrieved from a study of blood T cell repertoires in COVID-19. Study as a whole: T cells, B-cell-depleted T cells, or PBMCs supplied cDNA or gDNA.

V lost 7 bases and J lost 0, with 11 bases in between. Looked up from germline, CDR1 is SGHRS and CDR2 is YFSETQ. The CDR3 spans 14 residues. Across fewer than 25 US areas, participants ranged in age from about 18 to 89 years. Per the original data handling: Researchers report that nucleated cell counts were estimated from reference gene primer amplification. The protocol was immunoSEQ multiplex PCR, while the TCRdb copy is restricted to in-frame clones and leaves out a portion. That table supplies the V and J calls and clone size; D and trimming were determined from the DNA. The sample has approximately 220,000 clones; 84% are singletons.

The sequencing sample was made of PBMCs or T cells enriched from blood (not recorded which). This receptor was taken from a woman aged 40 to 55 who had recovered from COVID-19. The chain combines TRBV5-1 with TRBJ2-1; no clear D gene. The CDR3 sequence is CASSRDNSYNEQFF. The CDR3 region has the DNA TGCGCCAGCTCTCGAGATAACTCCTACAATGAGCAGTTCTTC.